Here is one T cell receptor (beta chain) with its context. Its antigen remains unidentified. One base away there is no much larger clone; base qualities are not given. The protocol used for the library was the immunoSEQ multiplex PCR assay. A mixture of 60 forward primers for TCR Vbeta segments and 13 reverse primers for TCR Jbeta segments was used in the multiplex PCR. A multiplex PCR assay on genomic DNA amplified the CDR3 region of rearranged TCR beta genes. On the Illumina HiSeq System, the amplified TCR beta libraries were sequenced as 87-base-pair reads. As for the authors' bioinformatics: In a later analysis, tens of millions of unique TCR beta chains were counted across the 666 repertoires, and some 10 million of these chains were shared by at least two donors. Raw reads were error-corrected and collapsed into unique sequences with a nearest-neighbor algorithm that merged closely related sequences to remove PCR and sequencing errors. V, D and J gene segments were assigned by aligning CDR3 sequences to IMGT reference sequences. For a sequence to be retained, a match of at least six nucleotides was required to both a V gene segment and a J gene segment. A rearrangement counted as productive if the CDR3 had no stop codons and remained in frame with V and J, and every other rearrangement counted as non-productive. CDR3 was defined by IMGT convention, running from the second conserved V-encoded cysteine to the conserved J-encoded phenylalanine. Sequences without an unambiguous match to a single V gene segment were excluded from the earlier analysis of 450 to 650 of the donors. An earlier analysis of 500 to 600 of the donors classified V segments as functional when productive rearrangements were above 56.7% and as segregating when the standard deviation between donors was above 5%. To diagnose cytomegalovirus status from the catalog of TCR beta chain sequences, a statistical classification framework was built. A later analysis assigned V and J genes by comparing TCR nucleotide sequences with IMGT/GENE-DB human TR gene sequences. The TCRdist pipeline was used in a later analysis to assign CDR3 sequences and most-parsimonious VDJ recombination scenarios. A later analysis defined each TCR beta chain by its CDR3 amino acid sequence plus V-gene family, and excluded reads lacking a unique V-gene family. A later analysis removed 550 to 700 highly shared, low-generation-probability nucleotide sequences to deal with suspected cross-contamination and a sequencing artifact. In a later analysis, a clonal expansion index was calculated for each public chain from normalized within-repertoire ranks of inferred template counts. Generation probabilities in a later analysis came from a VDJ recombination model fitted to out-of-frame rearrangements, and those results were checked against IGoR. In a later analysis, TCR-TCR, TCR-HLA and TCR-CMV co-occurrence was scored with hypergeometric tests, and a repertoire-size bias correction was applied to TCR pairs. To estimate false discovery rates, a later analysis permuted the HLA or CMV assignments 20 times. In a later analysis, co-occurring TCRs were grouped using DBSCAN, and TCRdist sequence similarity was added for clustering within HLA-allele-positive subsets. Repertoires with fewer than 30,000 or more than 120,000 public chains, plus five repertoires with anomalous nucleotide sharing, were excluded from co-occurrence clustering. TCRdb retrieved this table from immuneACCESS and kept in-frame rearrangements only. Not all clones are present; in checked studies, unresolved V genes account for under half, and no reason is known for the remainder. Clonal size and the V and J genes are those of that table, whereas D and trimming came from the DNA. The sample table lists approximately 150,000 clones, 70% of them with a count of one. The ten largest clones add up to 4.7% of the sample.

The cohort was made up of hundreds of healthy bone marrow donors. At the time of sampling, every cohort member was nominally healthy, though immune exposures that went unrecorded were likely present. The donor was CMV seropositive and belonged to the group of 250 to 300 seropositive cohort members. A peripheral blood sample was collected from each donor, and TCR beta sequencing was performed on peripheral blood mononuclear cells. The Qiagen DNeasy Blood Extraction Kit was used to extract genomic DNA from the blood cell samples. The entry originates in a study of cytomegalovirus exposure and HLA in healthy donors (dated by TCRdb to about 2017). About the full investigation: According to an earlier analysis of a few hundred of the donors, roughly 180 million T cells yielded 100 million or so unique TCR beta sequences and more than 250 Gb of sequence data. An early release covering around 630 HLA-typed donors comprised about 300 gigabases of sequencing data and tens of millions of unique TCR sequences. Of the 300 to 450 genotyped donors, about 80% fell in the genetic ancestry cluster associated with self-reported Caucasian donors. The study aimed to test whether cataloging public T cell receptors could reveal signatures of past pathogen exposure. Using immunosequencing, the study profiled T cell repertoires from some 670 subjects and related those repertoires to cytomegalovirus serostatus. In addition to the first cohort of hundreds of subjects, a separate validation cohort of approximately 130 different subjects was used. High-throughput TCR immunosequencing, statistical association of individual TCRs with disease status, and machine learning were combined to predict cytomegalovirus infection status. A later analysis re-analyzed previously published TCR beta repertoires from roughly 600 donors and added high-resolution HLA genotyping to study TCR occurrence patterns. Rather than using new phenotypic data, the later analysis identified candidate immune exposures from TCR beta sequences and from how often those sequences occurred across donors. To decide whether each TCR beta V gene segment behaved as functional or pseudogenic, an earlier analysis of approximately 620 of the donors relied on high-throughput TCR beta sequencing. Donor age, sex, ethnicity and CMV serostatus were collected together with the repertoire data. A later genetic analysis used genome-wide SNP genotypes for about 65% of the 666 donors, treating that subset as a discovery cohort. All discovery cohort repertoires had been generated on a single sequencing platform. Class I and class II HLA loci were covered by the typing at four-digit resolution. Typing coverage varied by locus: roughly 629-630 donors for A, B, C, DRB1 and DQB1; roughly 500 for DQA1; more than 600 for DPA1; roughly 450 for DPB1. Four or five DR-DQ haplotypes were handled as single units for association and clustering because linkage in the cohort was strong. On average, roughly 250,000 unique TCR beta nucleotide sequences were sequenced per donor among some 430 genotyped donors of the cohort, with roughly 18% of those sequences being non-productive.

What the study reported, not specific to this receptor: Most CMV-associated TCR beta chains appeared to be HLA-restricted in a later analysis, and the HLA associations seemed to be driven largely by CMV exposure. HLA typing was unavailable for some donors at each locus, so association tests used only the typed subset. Strong co-occurrence of HLA alleles, especially DR and DQ, made assigning TCR associations to individual alleles difficult. Linkage disequilibrium might explain the correlated functional status among segregating V segments, but an unknown experimental factor could not be ruled out. In an earlier analysis of about 540 of the donors, most TCR beta V segments were observed in productive rearrangements about 87% or about 30% of the time, broadly matching IMGT annotations. In a later analysis, several top co-occurrence clusters were reported to appear linked to parvovirus B19, influenza, CMV and Epstein-Barr virus. In a later analysis, HLA-associated TCR beta chains showed more clonal expansion and lower generation probabilities than non-associated chains that were equally common. A further reported finding was that TCR beta sequences accurately predicted the HLA-A and HLA-B alleles for most subjects in the first cohort. The only immune exposure information available for the cohort was CMV serostatus. In vitro tests confirmed that three of the cytomegalovirus-associated TCR beta chains recognize cytomegalovirus antigens. In a later analysis, the rate of TCR association differed among HLA loci, with DRB1 alleles having the most associated TCRs and HLA-C alleles having the fewest. Some IMGT-functional V segments, including TRBV6-2 and TRBV6-3, could not be distinguished by the 87-base-pair reads and were therefore excluded. Specific HLA alleles were associated with over 15,000 TCR beta sequences at a false discovery rate of 0.05 in a later analysis. Most TCR sequences were seen in very few donors, while some public TCRs were found in many individuals. A total of 150 to 200 TCR beta chains were listed by the study as associated with cytomegalovirus. An association between a missense DCLRE1C variant and V-gene and J-gene trimming of TCR beta chains was found in a later genetic analysis and replicated in an independent cohort. Cytomegalovirus status was reported to be diagnosed by the classifier with high specificity and sensitivity in both the original and validation cohorts. Because counts were too low, some 17 rarely observed V segments, including chromosome 9 orphons, were left out of the earlier analysis of roughly 600 of the donors. Sequencing depth was assumed to be roughly uniform across donors in the presence/absence analyses, though that assumption may not hold. The cohort was sequenced for TCR beta chains only, and without alpha or paired-chain data the features that could be detected were limited. In a later genetic analysis, fewer N-insertions in productive TCRs were reported among donors in an Asian-associated ancestry cluster than the roughly 700-donor mean. The authors suggested that the approach could potentially be extended to other disease states and immunological phenotypes. A group of highly shared sequence variants was considered likely to be a technical artifact of the sequencing pipeline.

The CDR3 starts with the cysteine, ends with the phenylalanine, and has 15 residues. Only the CDR3 DNA is retained, 45 bases long and in frame from the first base. Between the V and J ends, shortened by 5 bases and 1 base respectively, the junction contains 14 bases. CDR1 and CDR2 were assigned from the germline V gene as KGHSH and LQKENI. The specimen was PBMCs. The receptor chain draws on TRBV18 and TRBJ1-1; TRBD1 is a weak D gene call, 5 bases matching. This receptor was taken from a man between 18 and 35 years old in good health and CMV-seropositive. The CDR3 region has the sequence CASSVSGLGNTEAFF. The DNA sequence is given as TGTGCCAGCTCAGTATCAGGGTTAGGGAACACTGAAGCTTTCTTT.